This paragraph covers one T cell receptor beta chain sequence. Its antigen specificity is not known. It has no much larger one-base neighbor in the sample; base qualities were not kept. Including the terminal cysteine and phenylalanine, the CDR3 comprises 13 residues. The read is trimmed to its CDR3 DNA, 39 bases read in frame from base 1. Trimming at the junction amounts to 4 bases on V and 1 base on J, and the germline ends lie 6 bases apart. From the germline V gene (reference sequence), CDR1 is WNHNN and CDR2 is SYGVQD. This entry is derived from a study of cytomegalovirus exposure and HLA in healthy donors (dated by TCRdb to the late 2010s). As for the study more broadly: According to a later analysis, the approximately 120 validation repertoires were produced on the same platform as the roughly 720 repertoires of the first cohort. High-throughput TCR immunosequencing, statistical association of individual TCRs with disease status, and machine learning were combined to predict cytomegalovirus infection status. The study was designed to test whether signatures of past pathogen exposure could be identified by cataloging public T cell receptors. In addition to the first cohort of approximately 650 subjects, a separate validation cohort of 120 different subjects was used. Findings and caveats that apply to the study as a whole: The classifier was reported to diagnose cytomegalovirus status with high specificity and sensitivity in both the original and validation cohorts. Of the cluster scores, 90% to 95% were above 0 in a later analysis, which found that TCRs clustered in the first cohort also tended to co-occur in the approximately 110 validation repertoires. All 120 or so repertoires were used to score co-occurrence in the validation cohort in a later analysis, because that analysis had no HLA typing for the cohort. A few of the identified cytomegalovirus-associated TCR beta chains were confirmed in vitro to be specific for cytomegalovirus antigens. The authors suggested that the approach could potentially be extended to other disease states and immunological phenotypes. The study listed approximately 160 TCR beta chains as associated with cytomegalovirus. Most TCR sequences were seen in very few donors, while some public TCRs were found in many individuals.

Donors formed part of the validation cohort, which comprised some 120 subjects and was distinct from the first cohort of under 850 subjects. The protocol used for the library was the immunoSEQ multiplex PCR assay. Per the source publication's procedure: A statistical classification framework was built to diagnose cytomegalovirus status from the catalog of TCR beta chain sequences. Entries here come from immuneACCESS through TCRdb and include only in-frame sequences with V and J called. Some clones fail to appear in such tables; in the studies checked, an unresolved V gene covers under half of the shortfall, and the cause of the remainder is unknown. The V and J calls and clone size were taken over from that table, and D and trimming were inferred from the DNA. The sample table shows around 150,000 clones, and around nine tenths are seen once. Together, the top ten hold around 2.4% of the sample.

The sequenced material came from PBMCs. This chain is built from TRBV10-1 and TRBJ2-3; the D gene identity is not certain. The receptor comes from a woman under 30 in good health and CMV-seronegative. CDR3 reads: CASSGVGTDTQYF. The DNA is as follows: TGCGCCAGCAGTGGAGTAGGCACAGATACGCAGTATTTT.